This T cell receptor beta chain was documented in a study of T cells in Graves' hyperthyroidism and ophthalmopathy. Study-wide results and limits: Blood shared most expanded thyroid clonotypes above 0.001. Ophthalmopathy was separated from stable hyperthyroidism by a 13 V-J model. The model forecast ophthalmopathy, anticipating it by a median roughly 6 months before onset.

From RNA transcripts, TCR beta CDR3 regions were amplified. Initially, a first-round RT-PCR of the TCR CDR3 employed the HTBI primer set. TCRdb re-called the multiplex PCR reads with MiXCR, one entry per CDR3 protein. The sample lists a few hundred thousand distinct CDR3 sequences, around 45% occurring once. V gave up 6 bases and J gave up 6 bases; unmatched junction bases: 10. In germline, CDR1 is DFQATT, CDR2 SNEGSKA (reference sequence). CDR3 length: 14 amino acids. This clonotype was recorded at least ten times. The antigen is unknown. For the diagnoses, clinical symptoms, serum thyroxine and TRAb, thyroid ultrasound and orbital computed tomography were used.

This chain links TRBV20-1 with TRBJ2-2; 7 bases align to TRBD1. Sequencing used peripheral blood or thyroid tissue (not recorded which). This receptor was taken from an adult woman with Graves' disease, either hyperthyroidism or ophthalmopathy (not recorded which). CDR3 in amino acids: CSAPSHRGSGELFF. CDR3 nucleotide sequence: TGCAGTGCCCCATCCCACAGGGGTTCCGGGGAGCTGTTTTTT.